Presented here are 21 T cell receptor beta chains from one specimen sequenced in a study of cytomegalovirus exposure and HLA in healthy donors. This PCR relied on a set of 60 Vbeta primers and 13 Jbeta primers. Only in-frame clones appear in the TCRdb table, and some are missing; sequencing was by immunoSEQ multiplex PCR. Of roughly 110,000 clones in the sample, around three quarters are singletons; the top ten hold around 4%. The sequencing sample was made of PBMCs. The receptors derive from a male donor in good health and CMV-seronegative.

The CDR3 DNA sequence: TGTGCCAGCAGTTACAGTGGGACAGGGGAAAAACTGTTTTTT. Translated: CASSYSGTGEKLFF. The rearrangement uses TRBV6-5 and TRBJ1-4; 9 bases fit TRBD1. CDR1 is MNHEY, CDR2 SVGAGI, per germline. This CDR3 is 14 amino acids long. Trimming removed 2 bases from V and 8 bases from J; junction bases left unmatched: 3.

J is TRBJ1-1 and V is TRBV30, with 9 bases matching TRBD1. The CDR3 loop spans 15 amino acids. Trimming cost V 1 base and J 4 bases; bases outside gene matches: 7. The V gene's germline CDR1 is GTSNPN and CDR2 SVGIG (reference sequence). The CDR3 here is CAWSEVGTGPTEAFF. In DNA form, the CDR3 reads TGTGCCTGGAGTGAGGTAGGGACAGGGCCCACTGAAGCTTTCTTT.

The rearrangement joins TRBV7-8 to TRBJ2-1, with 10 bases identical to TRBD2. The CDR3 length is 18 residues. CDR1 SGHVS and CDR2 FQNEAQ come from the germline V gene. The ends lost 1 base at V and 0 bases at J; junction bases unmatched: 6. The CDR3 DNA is TGTGCCAGCAGCTTAGGACTAGCGGGTGAACCCTCCTACAATGAGCAGTTCTTC. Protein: CASSLGLAGEPSYNEQFF.

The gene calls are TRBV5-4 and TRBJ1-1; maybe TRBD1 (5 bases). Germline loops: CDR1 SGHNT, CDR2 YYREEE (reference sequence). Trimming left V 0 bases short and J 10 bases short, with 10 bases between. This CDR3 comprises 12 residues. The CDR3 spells CASSLGGGGAFF. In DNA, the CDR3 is TGTGCCAGCAGCTTGGGCGGGGGTGGAGCTTTCTTT.

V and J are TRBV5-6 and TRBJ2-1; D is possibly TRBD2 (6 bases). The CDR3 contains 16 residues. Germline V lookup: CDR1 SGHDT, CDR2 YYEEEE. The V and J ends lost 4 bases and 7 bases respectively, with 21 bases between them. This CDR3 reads CASSPRDSLGRNEQFF. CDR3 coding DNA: TGTGCCAGCAGCCCCCGGGACTCTTTGGGTCGGAATGAGCAGTTCTTC. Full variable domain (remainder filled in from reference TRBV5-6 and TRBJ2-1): DAGVTQSPTHLIKTRGQQVTLRCSPKSGHDTVSWYQQALGQGPQFIFQYYEEEERQRGNFPDRFSGHQFPNYSSELNVNALLLGDSALYLCASSPRDSLGRNEQFFGPGTRLTVL.

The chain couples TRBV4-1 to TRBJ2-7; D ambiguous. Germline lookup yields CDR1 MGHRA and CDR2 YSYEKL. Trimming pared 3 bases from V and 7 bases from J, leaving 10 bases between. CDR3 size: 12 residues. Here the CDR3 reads CASSQPSREQYF. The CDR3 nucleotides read TGCGCCAGCAGCCAGCCTAGTCGGGAGCAGTACTTC.

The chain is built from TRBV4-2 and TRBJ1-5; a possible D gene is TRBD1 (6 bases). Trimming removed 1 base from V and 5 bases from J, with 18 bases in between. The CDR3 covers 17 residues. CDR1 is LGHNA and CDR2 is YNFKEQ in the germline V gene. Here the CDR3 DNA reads TGTGCCAGCAGCCAAGGATATAACAGGGTATCGGATCAGCCCCAGCATTTT. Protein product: CASSQGYNRVSDQPQHF.

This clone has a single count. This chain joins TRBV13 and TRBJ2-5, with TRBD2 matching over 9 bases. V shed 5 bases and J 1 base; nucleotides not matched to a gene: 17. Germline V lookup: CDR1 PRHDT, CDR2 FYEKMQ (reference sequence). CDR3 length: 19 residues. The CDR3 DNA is TGTGCCAGCAGCATTATACCGATAGAGACTAGCGGCACCCAAGAGACCCAGTACTTC. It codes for CASSIIPIETSGTQETQYF.

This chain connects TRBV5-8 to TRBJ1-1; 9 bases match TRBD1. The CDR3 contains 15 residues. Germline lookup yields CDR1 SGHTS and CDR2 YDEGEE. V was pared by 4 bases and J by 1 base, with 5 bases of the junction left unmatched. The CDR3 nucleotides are TGTGCCAGCAGCCCATGGACAGGGGCGAACACTGAAGCTTTCTTT. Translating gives CASSPWTGANTEAFF.

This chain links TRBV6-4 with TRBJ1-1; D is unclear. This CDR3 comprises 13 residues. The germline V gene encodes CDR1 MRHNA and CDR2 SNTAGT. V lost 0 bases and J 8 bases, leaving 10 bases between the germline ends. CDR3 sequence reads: CASSDSESGEAFF. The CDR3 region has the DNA TGTGCCAGCAGTGACTCTGAATCCGGGGAAGCTTTCTTT.

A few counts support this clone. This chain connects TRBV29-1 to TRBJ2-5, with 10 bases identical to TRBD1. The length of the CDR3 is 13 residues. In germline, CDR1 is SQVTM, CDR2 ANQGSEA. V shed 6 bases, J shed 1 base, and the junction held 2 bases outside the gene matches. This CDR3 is CSVGQGPQETQYF. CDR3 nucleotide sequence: TGCAGCGTGGGACAGGGGCCCCAAGAGACCCAGTACTTC.

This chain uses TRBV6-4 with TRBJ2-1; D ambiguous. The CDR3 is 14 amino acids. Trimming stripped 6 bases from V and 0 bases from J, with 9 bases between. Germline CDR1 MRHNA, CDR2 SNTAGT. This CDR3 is CASSQRDSYNEQFF. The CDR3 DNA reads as TGTGCCAGCAGCCAGCGAGACTCCTACAATGAGCAGTTCTTC.

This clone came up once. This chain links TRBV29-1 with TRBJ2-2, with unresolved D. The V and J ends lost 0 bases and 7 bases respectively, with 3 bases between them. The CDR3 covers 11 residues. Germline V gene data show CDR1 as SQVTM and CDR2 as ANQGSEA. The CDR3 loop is CSVEDLGELFF. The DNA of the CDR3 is TGCAGCGTTGAAGATCTCGGGGAGCTGTTTTTT.

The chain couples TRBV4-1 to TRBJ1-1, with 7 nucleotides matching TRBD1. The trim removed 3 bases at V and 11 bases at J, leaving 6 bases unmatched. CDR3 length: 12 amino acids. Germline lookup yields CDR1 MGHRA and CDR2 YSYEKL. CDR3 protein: CASSHTPGGAFF. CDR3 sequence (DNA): TGCGCCAGCAGCCATACACCAGGGGGGGCTTTCTTT.

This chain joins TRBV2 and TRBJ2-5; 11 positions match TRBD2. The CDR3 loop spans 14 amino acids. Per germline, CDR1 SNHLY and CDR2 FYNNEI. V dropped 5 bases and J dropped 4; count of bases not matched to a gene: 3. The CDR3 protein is CASSPGTSGETQYF. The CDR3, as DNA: TGTGCCAGCAGTCCCGGGACTAGCGGAGAGACCCAGTACTTC. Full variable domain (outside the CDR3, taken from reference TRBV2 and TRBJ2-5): EPEVTQTPSHQVTQMGQEVILRCVPISNHLYFYWYRQILGQKVEFLVSFYNNEISEKSEIFDDQFSVERPDGSNFTLKIRSTKLEDSAMYFCASSPGTSGETQYFGPGTRLLVL.

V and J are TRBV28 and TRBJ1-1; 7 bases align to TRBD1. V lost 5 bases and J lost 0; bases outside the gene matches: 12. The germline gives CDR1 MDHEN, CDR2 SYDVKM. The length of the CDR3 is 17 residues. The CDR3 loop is CASSGPGQKAMNTEAFF. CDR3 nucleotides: TGTGCCAGCAGTGGCCCGGGACAGAAGGCTATGAACACTGAAGCTTTCTTT.

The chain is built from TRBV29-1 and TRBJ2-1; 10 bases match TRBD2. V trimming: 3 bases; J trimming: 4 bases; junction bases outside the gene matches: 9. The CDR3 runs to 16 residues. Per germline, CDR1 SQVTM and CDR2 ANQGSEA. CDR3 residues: CSVEELLAGKYNEQFF. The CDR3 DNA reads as TGCAGCGTTGAGGAGCTACTAGCGGGAAAGTACAATGAGCAGTTCTTC.

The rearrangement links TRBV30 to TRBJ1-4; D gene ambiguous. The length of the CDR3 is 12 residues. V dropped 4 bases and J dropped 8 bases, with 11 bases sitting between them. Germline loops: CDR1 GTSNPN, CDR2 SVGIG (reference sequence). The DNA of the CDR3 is TGTGCCTGGAAGAGCGGAGGGGAAAAACTGTTTTTT. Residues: CAWKSGGEKLFF.

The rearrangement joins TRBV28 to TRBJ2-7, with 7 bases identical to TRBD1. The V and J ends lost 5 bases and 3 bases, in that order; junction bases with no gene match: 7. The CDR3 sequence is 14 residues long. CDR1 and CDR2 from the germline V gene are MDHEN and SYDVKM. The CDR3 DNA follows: TGTGCCAGCAGTAAAGGGACAGTGTACTACGAGCAGTACTTC. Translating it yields CASSKGTVYYEQYF.

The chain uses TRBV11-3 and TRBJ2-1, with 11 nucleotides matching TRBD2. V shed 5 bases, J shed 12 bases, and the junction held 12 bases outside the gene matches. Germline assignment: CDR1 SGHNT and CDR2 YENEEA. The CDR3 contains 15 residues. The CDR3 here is CASSPGLAGGIGQFF. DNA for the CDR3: TGTGCCAGCAGCCCTGGGCTAGCGGGGGGAATAGGGCAGTTCTTC.

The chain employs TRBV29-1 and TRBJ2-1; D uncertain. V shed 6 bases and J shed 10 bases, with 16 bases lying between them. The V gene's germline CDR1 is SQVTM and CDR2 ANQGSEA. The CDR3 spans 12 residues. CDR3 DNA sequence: TGCAGCGTATTTCCGGCGGTCCGGGAGCAGTTCTTC. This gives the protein CSVFPAVREQFF.